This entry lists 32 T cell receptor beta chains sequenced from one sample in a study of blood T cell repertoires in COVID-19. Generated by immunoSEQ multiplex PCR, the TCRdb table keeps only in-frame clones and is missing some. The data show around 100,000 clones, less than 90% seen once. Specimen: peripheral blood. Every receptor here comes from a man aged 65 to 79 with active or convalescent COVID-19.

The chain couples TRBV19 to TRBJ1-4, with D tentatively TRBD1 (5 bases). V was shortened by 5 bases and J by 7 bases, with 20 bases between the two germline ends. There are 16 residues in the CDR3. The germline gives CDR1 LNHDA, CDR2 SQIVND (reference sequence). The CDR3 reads CASSSSGIGRGEKLFF. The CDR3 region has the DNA TGTGCCAGTAGTTCATCAGGGATCGGGAGAGGTGAAAAACTGTTTTTT.

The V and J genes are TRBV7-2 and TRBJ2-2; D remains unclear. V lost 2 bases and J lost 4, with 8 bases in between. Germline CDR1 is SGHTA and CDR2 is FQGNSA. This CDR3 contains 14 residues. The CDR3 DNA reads TGTGCCAGCAGCTTACCTCTGAGCACCGGGGAGCTGTTTTTT. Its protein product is CASSLPLSTGELFF.

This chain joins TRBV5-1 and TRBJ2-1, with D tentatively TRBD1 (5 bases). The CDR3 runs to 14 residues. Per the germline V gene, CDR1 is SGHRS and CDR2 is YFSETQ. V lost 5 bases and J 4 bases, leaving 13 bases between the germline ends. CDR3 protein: CASSRGPLYNEQFF. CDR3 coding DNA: TGCGCCAGCAGTAGGGGTCCCCTTTACAATGAGCAGTTCTTC.

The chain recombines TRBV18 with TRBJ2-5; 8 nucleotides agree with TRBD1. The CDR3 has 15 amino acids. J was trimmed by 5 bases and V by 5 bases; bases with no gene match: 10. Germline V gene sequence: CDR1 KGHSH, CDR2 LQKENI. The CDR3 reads CASSAFSGGEETQYF. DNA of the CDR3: TGTGCCAGCTCAGCCTTTTCAGGGGGCGAGGAGACCCAGTACTTC.

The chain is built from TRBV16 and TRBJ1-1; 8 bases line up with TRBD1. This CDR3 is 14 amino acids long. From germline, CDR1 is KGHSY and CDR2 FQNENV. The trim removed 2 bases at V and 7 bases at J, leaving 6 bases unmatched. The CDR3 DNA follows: TGTGCCAGCAGCCAAGGGACAGGAACAATTGAAGCTTTCTTT. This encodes CASSQGTGTIEAFF.

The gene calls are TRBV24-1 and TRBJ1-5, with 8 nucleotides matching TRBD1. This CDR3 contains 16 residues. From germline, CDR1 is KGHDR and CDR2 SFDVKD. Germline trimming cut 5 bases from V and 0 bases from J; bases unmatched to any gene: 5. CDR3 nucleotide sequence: TGTGCCACCAGTGGTCGGACAGGGAATAGCAATCAGCCCCAGCATTTT. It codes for CATSGRTGNSNQPQHF.

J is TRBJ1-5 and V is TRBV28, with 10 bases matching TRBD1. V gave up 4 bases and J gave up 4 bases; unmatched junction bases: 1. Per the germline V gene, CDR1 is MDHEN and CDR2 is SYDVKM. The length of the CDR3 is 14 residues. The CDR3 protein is CASSWGQGNQPQHF. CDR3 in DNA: TGTGCCAGCAGTTGGGGACAGGGGAATCAGCCCCAGCATTTT.

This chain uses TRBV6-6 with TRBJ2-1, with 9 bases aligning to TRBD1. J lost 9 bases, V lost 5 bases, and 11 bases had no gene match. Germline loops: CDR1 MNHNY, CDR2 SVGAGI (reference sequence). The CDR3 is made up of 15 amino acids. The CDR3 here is CASSRQGGSSIEQFF. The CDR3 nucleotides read TGTGCCAGCAGTAGACAGGGGGGTAGCTCTATTGAGCAGTTCTTC.

The CDR3 sequence is CASSPGLADGTQYF. CDR3 in DNA: TGTGCCAGCAGCCCGGGACTAGCGGATGGTACGCAGTATTTT. V is TRBV5-4 and J is TRBJ2-3; TRBD2 matches at 11 bases. The CDR3 sequence is 14 residues long. Germline CDR1 is SGHNT and CDR2 is YYREEE (reference sequence). The V and J ends lost 4 bases and 8 bases, in that order; junction bases with no gene match: 6.

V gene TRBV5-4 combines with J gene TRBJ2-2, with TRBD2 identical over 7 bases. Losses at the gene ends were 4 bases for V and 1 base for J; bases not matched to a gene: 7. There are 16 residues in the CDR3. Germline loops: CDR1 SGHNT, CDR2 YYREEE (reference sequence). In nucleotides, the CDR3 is TGTGCCAGCAGCCCCCCGGAGCGGGGGAACACCGGGGAGCTGTTTTTT. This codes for CASSPPERGNTGELFF.

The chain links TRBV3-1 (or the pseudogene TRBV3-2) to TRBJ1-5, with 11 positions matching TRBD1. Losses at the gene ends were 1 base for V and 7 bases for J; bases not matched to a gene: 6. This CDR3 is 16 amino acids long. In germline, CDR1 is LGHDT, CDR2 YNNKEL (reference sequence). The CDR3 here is CASSQGTGGAGQPQHF. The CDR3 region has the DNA TGTGCCAGCAGCCAAGGGACAGGGGGCGCGGGGCAGCCCCAGCATTTT.

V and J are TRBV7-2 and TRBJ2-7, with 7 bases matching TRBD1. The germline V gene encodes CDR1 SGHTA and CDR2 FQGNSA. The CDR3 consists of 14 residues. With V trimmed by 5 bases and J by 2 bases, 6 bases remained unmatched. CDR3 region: CASSLQGFAYEQYF. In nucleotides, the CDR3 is TGTGCCAGCAGCCTACAGGGGTTTGCCTACGAGCAGTACTTC.

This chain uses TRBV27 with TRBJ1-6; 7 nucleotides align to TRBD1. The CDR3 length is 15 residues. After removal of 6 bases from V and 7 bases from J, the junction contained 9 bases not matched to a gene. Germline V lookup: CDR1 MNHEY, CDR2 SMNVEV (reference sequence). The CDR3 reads CASSPTGLGNSPLHF. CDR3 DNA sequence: TGTGCCAGCAGCCCGACAGGGTTAGGGAATTCACCCCTCCACTTT.

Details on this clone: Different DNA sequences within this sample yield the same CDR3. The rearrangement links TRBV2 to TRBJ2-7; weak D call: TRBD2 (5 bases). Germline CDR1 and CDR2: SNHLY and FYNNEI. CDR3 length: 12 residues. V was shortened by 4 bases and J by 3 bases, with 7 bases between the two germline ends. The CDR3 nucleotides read TGTGCCAGCAGTGTAGAGGGCTACGAGCAGTACTTC. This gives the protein CASSVEGYEQYF.

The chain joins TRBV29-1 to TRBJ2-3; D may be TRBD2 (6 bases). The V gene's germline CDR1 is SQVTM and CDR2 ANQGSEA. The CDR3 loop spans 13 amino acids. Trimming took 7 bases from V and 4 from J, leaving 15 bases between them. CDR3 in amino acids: CSGDGWEADTQYF. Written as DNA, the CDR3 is TGCAGCGGTGACGGATGGGAGGCAGATACGCAGTATTTT.

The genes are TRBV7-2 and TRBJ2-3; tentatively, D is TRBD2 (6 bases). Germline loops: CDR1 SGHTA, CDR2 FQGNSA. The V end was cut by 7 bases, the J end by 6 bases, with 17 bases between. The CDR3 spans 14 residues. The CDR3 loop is CASIKEGPEDTQYF. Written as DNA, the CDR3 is TGTGCCAGCATTAAGGAGGGGCCCGAGGATACGCAGTATTTT.

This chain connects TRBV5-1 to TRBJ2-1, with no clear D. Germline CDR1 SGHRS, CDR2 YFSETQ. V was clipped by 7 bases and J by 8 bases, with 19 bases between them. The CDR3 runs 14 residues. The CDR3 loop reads CASGRPDLADEQFF. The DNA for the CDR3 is TGCGCCAGCGGCCGCCCTGACTTAGCCGATGAGCAGTTCTTC.

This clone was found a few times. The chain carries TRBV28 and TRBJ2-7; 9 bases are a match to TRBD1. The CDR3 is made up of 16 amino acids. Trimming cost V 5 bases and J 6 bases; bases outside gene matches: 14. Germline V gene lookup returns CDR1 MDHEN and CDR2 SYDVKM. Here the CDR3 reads CASSPGTGYWAAEQYF. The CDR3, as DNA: TGTGCCAGCAGTCCCGGGACAGGGTATTGGGCTGCCGAGCAGTACTTC.

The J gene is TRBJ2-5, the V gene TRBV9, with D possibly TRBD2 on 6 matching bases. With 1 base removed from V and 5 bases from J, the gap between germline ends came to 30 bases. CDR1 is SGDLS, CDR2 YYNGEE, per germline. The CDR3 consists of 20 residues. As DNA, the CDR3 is TGTGCCAGCAGCGTATGTCACATGCATACAAGAGCGGGTTTAAAGGAGACCCAGTACTTC. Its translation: CASSVCHMHTRAGLKETQYF.

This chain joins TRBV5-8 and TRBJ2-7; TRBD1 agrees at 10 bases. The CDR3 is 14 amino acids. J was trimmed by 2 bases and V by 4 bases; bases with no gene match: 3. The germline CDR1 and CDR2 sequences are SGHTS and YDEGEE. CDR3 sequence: CASSRGQGTYEQYF. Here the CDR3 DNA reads TGTGCCAGCAGCCGGGGACAGGGGACCTACGAGCAGTACTTC.

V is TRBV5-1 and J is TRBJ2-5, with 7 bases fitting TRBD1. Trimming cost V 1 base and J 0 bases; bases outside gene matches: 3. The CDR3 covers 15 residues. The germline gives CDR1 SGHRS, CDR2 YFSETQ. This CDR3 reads CASSLLGQYQETQYF. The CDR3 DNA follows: TGCGCCAGCAGCTTGCTGGGACAGTACCAAGAGACCCAGTACTTC.

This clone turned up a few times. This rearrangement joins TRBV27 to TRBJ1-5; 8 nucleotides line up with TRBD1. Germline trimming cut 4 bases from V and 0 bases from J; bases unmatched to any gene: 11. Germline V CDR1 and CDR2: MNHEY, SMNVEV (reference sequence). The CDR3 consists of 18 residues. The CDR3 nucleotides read TGTGCCAGCAGTTGGGTCGGGACAGGCCCACGTAGCAATCAGCCCCAGCATTTT. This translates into CASSWVGTGPRSNQPQHF.

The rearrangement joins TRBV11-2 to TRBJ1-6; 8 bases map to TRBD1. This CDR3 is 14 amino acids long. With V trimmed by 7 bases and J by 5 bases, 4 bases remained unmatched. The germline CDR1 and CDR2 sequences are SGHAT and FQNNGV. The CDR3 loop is CASTQGQDNSPLHF. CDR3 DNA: TGTGCCAGCACCCAGGGACAGGATAATTCACCCCTCCACTTT.

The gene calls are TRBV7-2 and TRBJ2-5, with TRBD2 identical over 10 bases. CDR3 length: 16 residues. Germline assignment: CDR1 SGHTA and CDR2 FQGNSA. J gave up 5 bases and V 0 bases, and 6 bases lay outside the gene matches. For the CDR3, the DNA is TGTGCCAGCAGCTTAGCTAGCGGGGGGCCGTGGGAGACCCAGTACTTC. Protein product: CASSLASGGPWETQYF.

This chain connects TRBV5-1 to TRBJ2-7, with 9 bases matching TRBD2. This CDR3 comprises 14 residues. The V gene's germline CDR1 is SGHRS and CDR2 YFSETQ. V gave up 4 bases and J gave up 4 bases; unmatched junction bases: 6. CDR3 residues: CASSIAGANYEQYF. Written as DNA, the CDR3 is TGCGCCAGCAGCATAGCGGGGGCGAATTACGAGCAGTACTTC.

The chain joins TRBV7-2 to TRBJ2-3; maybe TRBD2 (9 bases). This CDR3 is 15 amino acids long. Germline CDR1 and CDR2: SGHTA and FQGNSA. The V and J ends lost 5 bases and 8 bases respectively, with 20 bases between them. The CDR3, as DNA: TGTGCCAGCAGCCCAGGGGGCGGCGGGGGGGTTACGCAGTATTTT. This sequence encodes CASSPGGGGGVTQYF.

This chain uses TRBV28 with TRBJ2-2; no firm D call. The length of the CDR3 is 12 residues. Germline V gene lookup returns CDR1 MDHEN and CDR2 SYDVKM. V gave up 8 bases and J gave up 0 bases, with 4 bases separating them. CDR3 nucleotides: TGTGCCAGCCAGACGAACACCGGGGAGCTGTTTTTT. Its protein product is CASQTNTGELFF. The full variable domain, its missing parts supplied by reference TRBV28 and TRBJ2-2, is DVKVTQSSRYLVKRTGEKVFLECVQDMDHENMFWYRQDPGLGLRLIYFSYDVKMKEKGDIPEGYSVSREKKERFSLILESASTNQTSMYLCASQTNTGELFFGEGSRLTVL.

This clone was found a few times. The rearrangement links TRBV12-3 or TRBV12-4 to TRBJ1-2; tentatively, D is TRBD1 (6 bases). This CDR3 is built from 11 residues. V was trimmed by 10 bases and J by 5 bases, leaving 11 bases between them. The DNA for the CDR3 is TGTGCCACCGGGACAACGTATGGCTACACCTTC. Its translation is CATGTTYGYTF.

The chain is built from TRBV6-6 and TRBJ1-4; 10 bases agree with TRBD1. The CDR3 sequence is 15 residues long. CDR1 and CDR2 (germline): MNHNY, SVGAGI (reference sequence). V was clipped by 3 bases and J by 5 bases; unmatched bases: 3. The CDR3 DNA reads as TGTGCCAGCAGTTATCGGGACAGGGGAAATGAAAAACTGTTTTTT. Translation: CASSYRDRGNEKLFF.

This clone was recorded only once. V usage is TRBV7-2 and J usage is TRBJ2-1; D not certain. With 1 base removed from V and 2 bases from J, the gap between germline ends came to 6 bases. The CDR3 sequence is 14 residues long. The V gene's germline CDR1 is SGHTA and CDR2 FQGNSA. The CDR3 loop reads CASSLGSTYNEQFF. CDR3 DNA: TGTGCCAGCAGCTTAGGGAGTACCTACAATGAGCAGTTCTTC.

The CDR3 loop is CASSLYGTGDYNEQFF. The CDR3 DNA is TGCGCCAGCAGCTTGTACGGGACAGGGGATTACAATGAGCAGTTCTTC. The V and J genes are TRBV5-1 and TRBJ2-1, with 10 positions matching TRBD1. In germline, CDR1 is SGHRS, CDR2 YFSETQ. The CDR3 length is 16 residues. V shed 1 base, J shed 4 bases, and the junction held 5 bases outside the gene matches.

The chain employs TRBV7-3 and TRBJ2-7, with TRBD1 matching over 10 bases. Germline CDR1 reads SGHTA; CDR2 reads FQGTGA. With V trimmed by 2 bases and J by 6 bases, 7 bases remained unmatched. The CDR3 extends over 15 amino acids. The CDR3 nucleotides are TGTGCCAGCAGCTTAGGGGACAGGGGATGGGGCGAGCAGTACTTC. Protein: CASSLGDRGWGEQYF.